A selection of T cell receptor beta chains follows, all from one sample in a study of blood T cell repertoires in COVID-19. TCRdb's table, derived via immunoSEQ multiplex PCR, lists solely in-frame clones and lacks some. The table shows about 140,000 clones, with more than 80% occurring only once. Source material: peripheral blood. Source of these receptors: a human donor in a cohort sampled during active COVID-19. Both conserved end residues are part of each CDR3. The D gene is left open where the match is weak.

cdr3_length: 13
v_call: TRBV27
j_call: TRBJ1-1
d_call: .
cdr3_nt: TGTGCCAGCAGTTTAGATAGGAACACTGAAGCTTTCTTT
cdr3_aa: CASSLDRNTEAFF

cdr3_length: 15
v_call: TRBV9
j_call: TRBJ1-5
d_call: .
cdr3_nt: TGTGCCAGCAGCGCGGGCCCGGGGGGCAATCAGCCCCAGCATTTT
cdr3_aa: CASSAGPGGNQPQHF

cdr3_length: 16
v_call: TRBV7-2
j_call: TRBJ2-7
d_call: .
cdr3_nt: TGTGCCAGCAGCCGCAACGACGCACCCAAAAGGGGCGAGCAGTACTTC
cdr3_aa: CASSRNDAPKRGEQYF

cdr3_length: 16
v_call: TRBV28
j_call: TRBJ2-3
d_call: TRBD2
cdr3_nt: TGTGCCAGCAGTTTTCGACTAGCGGGGGGGCCAAATACGCAGTATTTT
cdr3_aa: CASSFRLAGGPNTQYF

cdr3_length: 19
v_call: TRBV21-1
j_call: TRBJ2-1
d_call: .
cdr3_nt: TGTGCCAGCAGCTGCAAATGGGCCTCTACTAGCGGGGGGAGCGATGAGCAGTTCTTC
cdr3_aa: CASSCKWASTSGGSDEQFF

cdr3_length: 16
v_call: TRBV7-9
j_call: TRBJ2-5
d_call: TRBD1
cdr3_nt: TGTGCCAGCAGCTCAGGGGTCAGGGGGAACGGGGAGACCCAGTACTTC
cdr3_aa: CASSSGVRGNGETQYF

cdr3_length: 16
v_call: TRBV7-8
j_call: TRBJ1-2
d_call: TRBD1
cdr3_nt: TGTGCCAGCAGCCCTAGGACAGGGATAACTAACTATGGCTACACCTTC
cdr3_aa: CASSPRTGITNYGYTF

cdr3_length: 15
v_call: TRBV5-4
j_call: TRBJ2-7
d_call: .
cdr3_nt: TGTGCCAGCAGCTTGGTCAGGGGCCAAAGAACCGAGCAGTACTTC
cdr3_aa: CASSLVRGQRTEQYF

cdr3_length: 14
v_call: TRBV6-6
j_call: TRBJ1-2
d_call: TRBD1
cdr3_nt: TGTGCCACATCCATGGACAGGGGCCGTAGTGGCTACACCTTC
cdr3_aa: CATSMDRGRSGYTF

cdr3_length: 11
v_call: TRBV6-2/TRBV6-3
j_call: TRBJ2-2
d_call: .
cdr3_nt: TGTGCCAGCAGTTTCGTCGGGGAGCTGTTTTTT
cdr3_aa: CASSFVGELFF

cdr3_length: 15
v_call: TRBV7-9
j_call: TRBJ1-2
d_call: TRBD1
cdr3_nt: TGTGCCAGCAGCTTTACAGGGGGCGCCGGGTATGGCTACACCTTC
cdr3_aa: CASSFTGGAGYGYTF